The source of this T cell receptor (beta chain) is a study of cytomegalovirus exposure and HLA in healthy donors. About the research overall: Drawn from HLA-typed donors, approximately 86 million unique TCRs were held in an early data release. Of over 350 genotyped donors, more than 65% grouped in the Caucasian-associated ancestry cluster.

Overall study findings and caveats: Within a later analysis, the majority of CMV-associated TCR beta chains appeared HLA-restricted.

A single count supports this clone. The target antigen is unknown. 13 Jbeta primers and 60 Vbeta primers were used for the PCR. The method was immunoSEQ multiplex PCR; TCRdb's version includes in-frame clones alone and lacks a portion of them. In the table there are approximately 280,000 clones, more than 80% of which are singletons. The sequence was obtained from a man aged 35 to 55 in good health and CMV-seropositive. The sequencing input was PBMCs.

The CDR3 nucleotides are TGTGCCAGTAGTATTAGCCAACACTTCTCCTACGAGCAGTACTTC. Translating gives CASSISQHFSYEQYF. The chain has TRBV19 and TRBJ2-7; D is ambiguous. This CDR3 comprises 15 residues. CDR1 is LNHDA, CDR2 SQIVND, per germline (reference sequence). V was clipped by 3 bases and J by 0 bases, with 12 bases between them.